The sequence of this T cell receptor beta chain was determined in a study of shared clonotypes between healthy human individuals. Findings and limits, study-wide: Only blood was sampled, and tissue TCR repertoires likely differ from blood ones. Among the subsets, naive ones generally showed larger estimated richness than memory ones.

Comment on this clone: Antigen unknown.

Genomic DNA of every subset was divided equally among multiple immunoSEQ plates. Clones were read by immunoSEQ multiplex PCR, and TCRdb kept only the in-frame ones, dropping some. The top ten hold approximately 0.067% of the sample, which has roughly 500,000 clones, around 95% seen once. The CDR3 spans 15 residues. Trimming took 1 base from V and 2 from J, leaving 12 bases between them. Germline CDR1 SGHRS, CDR2 YFSETQ. Donors were healthy HIV-negative adults without recently reported acute infections or vaccinations. The chain has TRBV5-1 and TRBJ2-5; maybe TRBD1 (5 bases). The sequenced material came from naive CD4+ T cells sorted from blood. The subset denotes: CD45RA+ positively selected. This receptor was obtained from a woman in her 30s in good health. The CDR3 DNA is TGCGCCAGCAGCTTGCGGGCAGGGTTGCAAGAGACCCAGTACTTC. Translated: CASSLRAGLQETQYF.